The 18 T cell receptor beta chains below were found in one sample sequenced in a study of human T cells and chemical hapten exposure. Time point given: patch test 1, 2 weeks after DPC sensitization. Treatment reported: therapeutic diphenylcyclopropenone sensitization with weekly scalp DPC. TCRdb recomputed calls from the RACE reads with MiXCR, one row per CDR3 protein. This sample carries around 380,000 distinct CDR3 sequences, roughly 5% of them seen once, and the ten largest clones take roughly 2.4%. This sample comprised whole blood, obtained in connection with sensitization to the hapten diphenylcyclopropenone (DPC). The source is a woman in her forties or fifties with alopecia areata. Some clones in this sample may be carry-over from other donors' samples.

This clonotype was seen at least ten times. The V and J genes are TRBV5-5 and TRBJ1-3; D call uncertain. The CDR3 covers 16 residues. V was clipped by 1 base and J by 0 bases, with 11 bases between them. Germline CDR1 SGHKS, CDR2 YYEKEE (reference sequence). The CDR3, as DNA: TGTGCCAGCAGCTTGCCCTCCTCTCGCTCTGGAAACACCATATATTTT. Translating it yields CASSLPSSRSGNTIYF.

This clonotype was counted between two and nine times. V gene TRBV14 combines with J gene TRBJ2-7, with D unresolved. CDR3 length: 11 residues. V was cut by 5 bases and J by 6 bases, with 8 bases left in between. Germline V gives CDR1 SGHDN, CDR2 FVKESK. In DNA, the CDR3 is TGTGCCAGCAGCATTGGGGTCGAGCAGTACTTC. This sequence encodes CASSIGVEQYF.

This clonotype was recorded at least ten times. The rearrangement links TRBV12-3 or TRBV12-4 to TRBJ1-5; D gene ambiguous. This CDR3 has 15 amino acids. Between the trimmed V and J ends, which lost 3 bases and 0 bases, there was a span of 9 bases. CDR3 nucleotide sequence: TGTGCCAGCAGTTTGAGGGTTTTTAGCAATCAGCCCCAGCATTTT. Translation: CASSLRVFSNQPQHF.

This clonotype came up a few times. CDR3 nucleotides: TGTGCCAGCTCACCGGCCGGGACGGCCTCCTACGAGCAGTACTTC. Residues: CASSPAGTASYEQYF. The chain is built from TRBV18 and TRBJ2-7; D possibly uses TRBD1 or TRBD2 (5 bases each). In germline, CDR1 is KGHSH, CDR2 LQKENI. Trimming took 3 bases from V and 0 from J, leaving 12 bases between them. The CDR3 runs to 15 residues.

Only a few counts were recorded for this clonotype. The chain carries TRBV20-1 and TRBJ2-1; unclear D gene. The V and J ends lost 3 bases and 6 bases respectively, with 15 bases between them. The CDR3 consists of 14 residues. The germline V gene encodes CDR1 DFQATT and CDR2 SNEGSKA (reference sequence). CDR3 sequence reads: CSASSGRRINEQFF. In DNA, the CDR3 is TGCAGTGCTAGCTCCGGACGGCGAATCAATGAGCAGTTCTTC.

This clonotype was detected ten times or more. V is TRBV2 and J is TRBJ2-7; D might be TRBD1 or TRBD2, each matching 5 bases. Germline CDR1 reads SNHLY; CDR2 reads FYNNEI. With 7 bases removed from V and 9 bases from J, the gap between germline ends came to 19 bases. This CDR3 region has 13 residues. CDR3 nucleotides: TGTGCCAGCACTCAAGGACTCGATGGGGGGCAGTACTTC. Residues: CASTQGLDGGQYF.

The chain links TRBV12-3 or TRBV12-4 to TRBJ2-7; D uncertain. The CDR3 loop spans 11 amino acids. The ends were cut back, 1 base at V and 13 bases at J, with 11 bases in the middle. The CDR3 region is CASSLGRVPYF. The CDR3 DNA is TGTGCCAGCAGTTTAGGCCGAGTGCCCTACTTC.

V usage is TRBV28 and J usage is TRBJ1-5, with unresolved D. Trimming removed 4 bases from V and 5 bases from J, with 15 bases in between. Germline lookup yields CDR1 MDHEN and CDR2 SYDVKM. The CDR3 consists of 15 residues. DNA for the CDR3: TGTGCCAGCAGTTCCGTTAGTCCCACCCATCAGCCCCAGCATTTT. Translated, it gives CASSSVSPTHQPQHF.

This clonotype appeared many times. The chain employs TRBV11-2 and TRBJ2-3; D is undetermined. The germline V and J ends were trimmed by 4 bases and 7 bases, with 9 bases remaining between them. The CDR3 length is 12 residues. Germline CDR1 is SGHAT and CDR2 is FQNNGV. CDR3 DNA sequence: TGTGCCAGCAGCTCCCGGGCTAATACGCAGTATTTT. It specifies CASSSRANTQYF. Combining the CDR3 with reference TRBV11-2 and TRBJ2-3 gives the whole variable domain EAGVAQSPRYKIIEKRQSVAFWCNPISGHATLYWYQQILGQGPKLLIQFQNNGVVDDSQLPKDRFSAERLKGVDSTLKIQPAKLEDSAVYLCASSSRANTQYFGPGTRLTVL.

This clonotype was picked up a small number of times. The chain employs TRBV9 and TRBJ2-1, with D possibly being TRBD2 (6 bases). The germline V gene has CDR1 SGDLS and CDR2 YYNGEE. The length of the CDR3 is 15 residues. The V end lost 3 bases, the J end lost 2 bases, and 12 bases lay between the germline ends. The CDR3 nucleotides read TGTGCCAGCAGCGCGTTAGCGGATGCCTACAATGAGCAGTTCTTC. Protein: CASSALADAYNEQFF.

This clonotype was seen a few times. The chain carries TRBV12-3 or TRBV12-4 and TRBJ1-1; no definite D call. The V end was cut by 3 bases, the J end by 11 bases, with 10 bases between. The CDR3 contains 11 residues. The CDR3 region has the DNA TGTGCCAGCAGTTTCAAGGGCCGGGCTTTCTTT. Amino acids: CASSFKGRAFF.

This clonotype occurred many times. V is TRBV5-6 and J is TRBJ1-6, with 10 nucleotides matching TRBD1. Germline V lookup: CDR1 SGHDT, CDR2 YYEEEE. With V trimmed by 3 bases and J by 9 bases, 6 bases remained unmatched. This CDR3 spans 15 amino acids. Here the CDR3 reads CASSYRQGAVSPLHF. For the CDR3, the DNA is TGTGCCAGCAGCTACCGACAGGGGGCTGTTTCACCCCTCCACTTT.

This clonotype was seen ten or more times. The V and J genes are TRBV12-2 and TRBJ2-1; the listed D gene, TRBD1, was not tested against the DNA. TRBV12-2 is recorded as a pseudogene. This CDR3 has 20 amino acids. DNA of the CDR3: TGTGCAAGTCGCTTAGGGGTGCGGCAGGGGGAAGGGTGCTCCTACAATGAGCAGTTCTTC. This gives the protein CASRLGVRQGEGCSYNEQFF.

This clonotype was counted a few times. This chain uses TRBV6-1 with TRBJ1-5; D call uncertain. CDR3 size: 12 residues. Deletions cut 1 base from V and 7 bases from J, with 5 bases between. Germline CDR1 and CDR2: MNHNS and SASEGT. The CDR3 DNA sequence: TGTGCCAGCAGTGAAGTTGGGCAGCCCCAGCATTTT. Its translation is CASSEVGQPQHF.

This clonotype was detected many times. The CDR3 DNA is TGCGCCAGCAGTGAGGGGGGGGGATATGGCTACACCTTC. Translating gives CASSEGGGYGYTF. This chain uses TRBV10-2 with TRBJ1-2, with a possible D match to TRBD1 (5 bases). The CDR3 is 13 amino acids. Per germline, CDR1 WSHSY and CDR2 SAAADI. The V and J ends lost 2 bases and 5 bases respectively, with 9 bases between them.

To note about this clonotype: Given a much more abundant clone one base away, this may be a read error. The chain has TRBV3-1 and TRBJ2-1; D is unclear. V lost 4 bases and J 2 bases, leaving 12 bases between the germline ends. The germline CDR1 and CDR2 sequences are LGHDT and YNNKEL (reference sequence). The CDR3 consists of 15 residues. This chain's CDR3 is CASSPSRTTYNEQFF. The CDR3 DNA sequence: TGTGCCAGCAGCCCTTCCCGAACCACCTACAATGAGCAGTTCTTC.

This clonotype was counted ten times or more. This rearrangement joins TRBV2 to TRBJ1-1, with 9 bases aligning to TRBD1. After removal of 4 bases from V and 4 bases from J, the junction contained 7 bases not matched to a gene. This CDR3 comprises 15 residues. Germline V gene sequence: CDR1 SNHLY, CDR2 FYNNEI. DNA for the CDR3: TGTGCCAGCAGTGGGACAGGGGCCGAGGGCACTGAAGCTTTCTTT. Amino acids: CASSGTGAEGTEAFF.

This clonotype appeared many times. The CDR3 protein is CASSPSGPEAFF. The DNA for the CDR3 is TGTGCCAGCTCACCATCAGGGCCCGAAGCTTTCTTT. The rearrangement uses TRBV18 and TRBJ1-1, with D perhaps TRBD1 (5 bases). CDR3 length equals 12 residues. Trimming removed 2 bases from V and 8 bases from J, with 9 bases in between. Germline CDR1 KGHSH, CDR2 LQKENI.